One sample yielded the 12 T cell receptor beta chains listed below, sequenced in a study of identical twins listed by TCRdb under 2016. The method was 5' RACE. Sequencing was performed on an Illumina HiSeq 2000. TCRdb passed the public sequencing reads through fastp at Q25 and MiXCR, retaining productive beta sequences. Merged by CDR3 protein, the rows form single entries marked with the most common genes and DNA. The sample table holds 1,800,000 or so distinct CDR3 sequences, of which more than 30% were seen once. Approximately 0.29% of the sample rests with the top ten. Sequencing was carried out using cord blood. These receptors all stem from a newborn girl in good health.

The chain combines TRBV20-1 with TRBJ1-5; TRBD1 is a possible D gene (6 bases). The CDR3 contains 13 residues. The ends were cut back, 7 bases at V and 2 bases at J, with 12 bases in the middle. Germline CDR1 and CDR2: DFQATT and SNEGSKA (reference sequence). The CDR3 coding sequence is TGCAGTGTTCAGGGGTCGGGCAATCAGCCCCAGCATTTT. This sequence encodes CSVQGSGNQPQHF.

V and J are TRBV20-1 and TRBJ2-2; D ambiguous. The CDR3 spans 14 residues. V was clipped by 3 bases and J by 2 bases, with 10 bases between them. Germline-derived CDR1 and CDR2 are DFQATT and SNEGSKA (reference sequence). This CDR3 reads CSASFRANTGELFF. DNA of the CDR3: TGCAGTGCTAGTTTTCGGGCCAACACCGGGGAGCTGTTTTTT.

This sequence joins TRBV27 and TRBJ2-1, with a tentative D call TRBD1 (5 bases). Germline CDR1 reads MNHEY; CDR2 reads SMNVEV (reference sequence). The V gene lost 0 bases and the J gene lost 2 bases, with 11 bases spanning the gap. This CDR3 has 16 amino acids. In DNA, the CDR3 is TGTGCCAGCAGTTTATCGGGGCAGGGCCCCTACAATGAGCAGTTCTTC. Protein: CASSLSGQGPYNEQFF.

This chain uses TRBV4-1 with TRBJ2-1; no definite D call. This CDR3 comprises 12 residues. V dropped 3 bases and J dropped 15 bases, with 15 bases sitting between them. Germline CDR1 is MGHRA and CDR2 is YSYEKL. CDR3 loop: CASSHGQRDLFF. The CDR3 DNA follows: TGCGCCAGCAGCCACGGGCAAAGGGATCTGTTCTTC.

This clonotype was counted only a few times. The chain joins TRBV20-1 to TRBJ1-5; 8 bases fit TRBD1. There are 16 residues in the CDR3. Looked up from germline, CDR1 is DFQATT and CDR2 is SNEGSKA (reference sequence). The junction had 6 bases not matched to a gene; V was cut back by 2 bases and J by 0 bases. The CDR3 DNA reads TGCAGTGCTAGACCGGACAGGGAATATAGCAATCAGCCCCAGCATTTT. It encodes CSARPDREYSNQPQHF.

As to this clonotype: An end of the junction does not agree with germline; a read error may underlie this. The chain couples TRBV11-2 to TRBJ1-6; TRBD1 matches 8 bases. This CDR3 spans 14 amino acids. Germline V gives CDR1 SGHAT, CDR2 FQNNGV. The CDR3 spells CASSLVQGDSPPHF. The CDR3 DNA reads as TGTGCCAGCAGCTTAGTACAGGGGGATTCACCCCCCCACTTT.

This CDR3 reads CASSRRQAYNEQFF. The CDR3 DNA is TGCGCCAGCAGCCGACGGCAGGCGTACAATGAGCAGTTCTTC. The rearrangement links TRBV5-1 to TRBJ2-1; no clear D gene. Germline V CDR1 and CDR2: SGHRS, YFSETQ. Deletions cut 4 bases from V and 4 bases from J, with 12 bases between. CDR3 length: 14 residues.

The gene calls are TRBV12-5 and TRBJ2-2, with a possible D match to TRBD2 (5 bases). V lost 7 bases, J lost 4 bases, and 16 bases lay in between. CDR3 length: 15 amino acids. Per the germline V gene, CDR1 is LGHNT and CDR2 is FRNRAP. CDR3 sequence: CASAFQGGTTGELFF. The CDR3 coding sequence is TGTGCTAGTGCCTTCCAAGGAGGAACCACCGGGGAGCTGTTTTTT.

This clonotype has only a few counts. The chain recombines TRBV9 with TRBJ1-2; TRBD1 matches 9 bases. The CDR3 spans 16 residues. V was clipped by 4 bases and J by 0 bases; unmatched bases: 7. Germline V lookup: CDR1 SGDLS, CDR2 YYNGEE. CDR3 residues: CASSPFGTGPNYGYTF. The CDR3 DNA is TGTGCCAGCAGCCCCTTTGGGACAGGGCCTAACTATGGCTACACCTTC.

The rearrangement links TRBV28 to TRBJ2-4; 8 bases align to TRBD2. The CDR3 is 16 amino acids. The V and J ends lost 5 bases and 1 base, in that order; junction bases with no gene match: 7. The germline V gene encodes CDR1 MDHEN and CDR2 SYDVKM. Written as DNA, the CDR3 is TGTGCCAGCAGTCCCGGGACTAGATCGGCCAAAAACATTCAGTACTTC. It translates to CASSPGTRSAKNIQYF.

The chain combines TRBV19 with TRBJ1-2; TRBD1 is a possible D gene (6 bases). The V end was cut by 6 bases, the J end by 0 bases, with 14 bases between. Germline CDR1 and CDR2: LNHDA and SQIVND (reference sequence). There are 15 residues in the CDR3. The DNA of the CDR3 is TGTGCCAGTAGGGTTTCGGACAGCTCTAACTATGGCTACACCTTC. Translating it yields CASRVSDSSNYGYTF.

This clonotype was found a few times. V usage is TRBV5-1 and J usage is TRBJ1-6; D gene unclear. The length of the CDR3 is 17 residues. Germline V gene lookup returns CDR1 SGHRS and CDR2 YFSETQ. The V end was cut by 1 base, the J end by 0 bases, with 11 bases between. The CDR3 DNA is TGCGCCAGCAGCTTGTTTGCGGGGAGCTCCTATAATTCACCCCTCCACTTT. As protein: CASSLFAGSSYNSPLHF.